This T cell receptor (beta chain) was profiled in a study of human T cells and chemical hapten exposure. Study outcomes and limitations: DPC sensitization left the count of TCRs above 1 in 1000 unchanged.

As to time point: healthy volunteer bleed at 2 weeks. The total RNA was obtained from whole blood that was not fractionated. With regard to this clonotype: As yet, its antigen is unknown.

The CDR3 runs 13 residues. V was pared by 6 bases and J by 2 bases, with 9 bases between. For the library, individual cDNA molecules each received unique molecular identifiers. Original handling: TCRs per sample had a median of around 96,000 and ranged from about 23,224 to 700,000. MiXCR was run by TCRdb on the RACE reads, yielding one entry per CDR3 protein. TCRdb, rather than the study authors, made the V and J calls. This table holds over 85,000 distinct CDR3 sequences, roughly 8% found once. The sequence was collected from a female donor in good health. Some clones in this sample may be carry-over from other donors' samples. J is TRBJ2-3 and V is TRBV12-3 or TRBV12-4; no clear D. Material: whole blood. CDR3 coding DNA: TGTGCCAGCAGCCGACGACCCACAGATACGCAGTATTTT. Translating gives CASSRRPTDTQYF.